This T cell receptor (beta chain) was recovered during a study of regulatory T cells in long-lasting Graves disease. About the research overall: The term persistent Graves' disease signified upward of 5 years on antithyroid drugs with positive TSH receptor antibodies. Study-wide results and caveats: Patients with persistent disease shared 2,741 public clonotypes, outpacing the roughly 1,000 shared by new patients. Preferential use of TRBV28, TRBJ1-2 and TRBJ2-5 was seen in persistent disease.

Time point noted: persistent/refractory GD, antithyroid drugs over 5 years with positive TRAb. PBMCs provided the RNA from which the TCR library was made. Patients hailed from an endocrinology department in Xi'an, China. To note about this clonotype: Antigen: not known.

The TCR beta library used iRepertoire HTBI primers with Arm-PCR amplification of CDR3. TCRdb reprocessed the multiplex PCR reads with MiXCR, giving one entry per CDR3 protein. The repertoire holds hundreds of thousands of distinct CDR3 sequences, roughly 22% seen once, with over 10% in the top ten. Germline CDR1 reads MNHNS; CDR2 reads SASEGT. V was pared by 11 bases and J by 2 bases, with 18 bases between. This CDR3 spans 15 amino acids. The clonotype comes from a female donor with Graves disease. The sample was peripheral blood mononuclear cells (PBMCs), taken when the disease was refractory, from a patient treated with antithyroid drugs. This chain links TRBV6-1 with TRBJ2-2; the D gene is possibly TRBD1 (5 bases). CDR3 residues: CAGKVGAINTGELFF. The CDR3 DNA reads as TGTGCCGGAAAAGTTGGGGCAATTAACACCGGGGAGCTGTTTTTT.